Included here is one T cell receptor beta chain sequence, with context. CDR1 and CDR2 (germline): SGDLS, YYNGEE. V lost 2 bases and J lost 2; bases outside the gene matches: 6. CDR3 length equals 16 residues. This sample stems from a study of blood T cell repertoires in COVID-19. The overall study: Material from acute and convalescent COVID-19 was sourced from the United States, Italy and Spain. The analysed material was cDNA or gDNA that came from T cells, B-cell-depleted T cells, or PBMCs.

Original methodology: For nucleated cells, counts were estimated from reference gene primer amplification. The method was immunoSEQ multiplex PCR; TCRdb's version includes in-frame clones alone and lacks a portion of them. D and trimming were read from the DNA, whereas the V and J calls and clone size are those reported in that table. Of 50,000 to 70,000 clones listed, about 90% were seen once; the top ten hold approximately 2.5%. The chain has TRBV9 and TRBJ2-1; 8 nucleotides agree with TRBD2. The sequenced sample was peripheral blood. This clonotype originated in a man aged 55 to 69 with acute or convalescent COVID-19. The CDR3 sequence: CASSVRTSGPYNEQFF. For the CDR3, the DNA is TGTGCCAGCAGCGTCCGTACTAGCGGACCCTACAATGAGCAGTTCTTC.